One and the same sample provided the 10 T cell receptor beta chains below, sequenced in a study of neoadjuvant anti-PD-1 for oral cavity cancer. Profiling relied on immunoSEQ multiplex PCR, and the TCRdb table lists in-frame clones only, not all of them. The sample lists more than 6,000 clones, roughly 45% occurring once. This material consisted of tumor tissue, taken before nivolumab (anti-PD-1) treatment. All receptors derive from a person aged 35 to 85 with oral cavity squamous cell carcinoma.

The chain joins TRBV6-1 to TRBJ2-5; D ambiguous. V lost 5 bases and J lost 5, with 12 bases in between. The CDR3 contains 13 residues. The germline CDR1 and CDR2 sequences are MNHNS and SASEGT. The CDR3 here is CASSYQESETQYF. CDR3 coding DNA: TGTGCCAGCAGTTATCAAGAATCGGAGACCCAGTACTTC.

The genes are TRBV28 and TRBJ2-5, with a possible D match to TRBD1 (5 bases). V was shortened by 2 bases and J by 9 bases, with 10 bases between the two germline ends. The CDR3 has 12 amino acids. Germline CDR1 MDHEN, CDR2 SYDVKM. Here the CDR3 DNA reads TGTGCCAGCAGTTTAAAGGGGCTGGCCCAGTACTTC. Its translation: CASSLKGLAQYF.

This clone was found a few times. The V and J genes are TRBV5-6 and TRBJ1-4, with D tentatively TRBD1 (5 bases). Germline loops: CDR1 SGHDT, CDR2 YYEEEE. The V and J ends lost 4 bases and 7 bases respectively, with 11 bases between them. The CDR3 length is 13 residues. As DNA, the CDR3 is TGTGCCAGCAGCGCGGGGGGGAGTGAAAAACTGTTTTTT. Translated, it gives CASSAGGSEKLFF.

This clone has more than one count but fewer than ten. The chain recombines TRBV2 with TRBJ1-1; D might be TRBD1 (5 bases). CDR3 size: 15 residues. The V end lost 7 bases, the J end lost 1 base, and 16 bases lay between the germline ends. CDR1 is SNHLY, CDR2 FYNNEI, per germline. The CDR3 here is CASTAQGMRNTEAFF. The DNA for the CDR3 is TGTGCCAGCACCGCCCAGGGAATGAGGAACACTGAAGCTTTCTTT.

This clone was counted only a few times. Other DNA sequences in this sample translate to the same CDR3. The chain has TRBV7-9 and TRBJ2-7, with D hard to call. CDR1 and CDR2 (germline): SEHNR, FQNEAQ (reference sequence). The V gene lost 4 bases and the J gene lost 1 base, with 11 bases spanning the gap. The CDR3 extends over 14 amino acids. DNA for the CDR3: TGTGCCAGCAGCTCAGGCACCGGTTCCTACGAGCAGTACTTC. This translates into CASSSGTGSYEQYF.

V usage is TRBV30 and J usage is TRBJ2-1; 11 nucleotides match TRBD2. Germline trimming cut 3 bases from V and 7 bases from J; bases unmatched to any gene: 8. The length of the CDR3 is 15 residues. Germline CDR1 GTSNPN, CDR2 SVGIG (reference sequence). The CDR3 coding sequence is TGTGCCTGGAGCGTAGCGGGGGGGGTGATGAATGAGCAGTTCTTC. Amino acids: CAWSVAGGVMNEQFF.

The chain links TRBV6-6 to TRBJ2-7, with D unresolved. Trimming cost V 6 bases and J 3 bases, with 9 bases left between them. CDR1 is MNHNY, CDR2 SVGAGI, per germline (reference sequence). CDR3 length: 12 residues. CDR3 coding DNA: TGTGCCAGCAGCCCCAGCCGCTACGAGCAGTACTTC. The encoded protein is CASSPSRYEQYF.

The rearrangement joins TRBV5-5 to TRBJ2-5; 8 nucleotides align to TRBD1. V dropped 0 bases and J dropped 7; count of bases not matched to a gene: 2. Germline values: CDR1 SGHKS, CDR2 YYEKEE (reference sequence). This CDR3 contains 13 residues. The CDR3 coding sequence is TGTGCCAGCAGCTTGGACAGGGGGGCGACCCAGTACTTC. Protein: CASSLDRGATQYF.

The gene calls are TRBV6-5 and TRBJ2-7; 8 nucleotides align to TRBD2. V dropped 0 bases and J dropped 3; count of bases not matched to a gene: 4. This CDR3 is 15 amino acids long. Looked up from germline, CDR1 is MNHEY and CDR2 is SVGAGI. The CDR3 spells CASSYSRGGHYEQYF. CDR3 sequence (DNA): TGTGCCAGCAGTTACTCCCGCGGGGGGCACTACGAGCAGTACTTC.

The chain is built from TRBV5-4 and TRBJ2-7; tentative D call: TRBD2 (6 bases). The CDR3 is 14 amino acids. In germline, CDR1 is SGHNT, CDR2 YYREEE (reference sequence). The ends were cut back, 0 bases at V and 1 base at J, with 8 bases in the middle. The CDR3 sequence is CASSLDSGSYEQYF. The DNA of the CDR3 is TGTGCCAGCAGCTTGGATAGCGGTTCCTACGAGCAGTACTTC.